This TCR beta chain was found in a study of cytomegalovirus exposure and HLA in healthy donors. Study results and caveats: Follow-up analysis later connected one missense variant in DCLRE1C with trimming of TCR beta V- and J-genes.

The PCR had 60 Vbeta and 13 Jbeta primers. The table came from immunoSEQ multiplex PCR; TCRdb's copy has only in-frame clones and leaves some out. The data contain around 190,000 clones, approximately 86% of them singletons. The CDR3 sequence is 15 residues long. CDR1 is SGHDT and CDR2 is YYEEEE in the germline V gene. V lost 2 bases to trimming and J lost 4 bases; unmatched junction nucleotides: 8. Worth noting for this clone: Its antigen is unidentified.

The clonotype was recovered from a woman under 30 in good health and CMV-seronegative. The specimen sequenced was PBMCs. This sequence joins TRBV5-6 and TRBJ1-2; 7 nucleotides align to TRBD1. The chain's CDR3 is CASSFPDRLFYGYTF. The CDR3 region has the DNA TGTGCCAGCAGCTTCCCGGACAGGCTTTTCTATGGCTACACCTTC.